These T cell receptor beta chains were read from a single sample in a study of memory CD4+ T cells and cytomegalovirus serostatus. TCRdb keeps only in-frame clones here, not all; method: immunoSEQ multiplex PCR. The sample has under 75,000 clones, over 60% seen once. Sequenced material: memory CD4+ T cells from blood. The receptors originated from an adult in good health and CMV-seronegative. Some clones in this sample may be carry-over from other donors' samples. CDR3s include the opening cysteine and the closing phenylalanine or tryptophan. The order of the fields is J gene, D gene, V gene, clone size, CDR3 protein, CDR3 DNA. A D gene is named only where the DNA matches it firmly. Expanded clones get a size class; other rows say once, few or many, or leave the size out.

J: TRBJ1-1; D: NA; V: TRBV7-2; size: NA; CDR3: CASSPYMNTEAFF; DNA: TGTGCCAGCAGTCCTTATATGAACACTGAAGCTTTCTTT
J: TRBJ1-2; D: TRBD1; V: TRBV27; size: NA; CDR3: CASNPPGQASGYTF; DNA: TGTGCCAGCAACCCCCCGGGACAGGCCTCTGGCTACACCTTC
J: TRBJ1-2; D: NA; V: TRBV9; size: NA; CDR3: CASSPRGLALGGYTF; DNA: TGTGCCAGCAGCCCTAGAGGTCTGGCCCTAGGAGGCTACACCTTC
J: TRBJ2-7; D: TRBD1; V: TRBV18; size: NA; CDR3: CASSPLTGQGTYEQYF; DNA: TGTGCCAGCTCACCACTCACCGGACAGGGTACCTACGAGCAGTACTTC
J: TRBJ2-1; D: NA; V: TRBV9; size: NA; CDR3: CASSVAQDFYNEQFF; DNA: TGTGCCAGCAGCGTAGCTCAGGACTTCTACAATGAGCAGTTCTTC
J: TRBJ1-6; D: NA; V: TRBV6-1; size: NA; CDR3: CASTGTIPSPLHF; DNA: TGTGCCAGCACTGGGACGATCCCTTCACCCCTCCACTTT
J: TRBJ1-4; D: NA; V: TRBV5-1; size: once; CDR3: CASSPEWATNEKLFF; DNA: TGCGCCAGCAGCCCAGAATGGGCAACTAATGAAAAACTGTTTTTT
J: TRBJ2-5; D: NA; V: TRBV7-2; size: NA; CDR3: CASSLGGRTVETQYF; DNA: TGTGCCAGCAGCTTAGGGGGGAGGACGGTAGAGACCCAGTACTTC
J: TRBJ2-4; D: TRBD1; V: TRBV5-1; size: NA; CDR3: CASSLAMNDRGEVIQYF; DNA: TGCGCCAGCAGCTTGGCCATGAACGACAGGGGGGAGGTCATTCAGTACTTC
J: TRBJ1-1; D: NA; V: TRBV13; size: NA; CDR3: CASSPRRDTEAFF; DNA: TGTGCCAGCAGTCCCAGGAGGGACACTGAAGCTTTCTTT
J: TRBJ1-2; D: NA; V: TRBV7-2; size: NA; CDR3: CASSLMVTNYGYTF; DNA: TGTGCCAGCAGCTTAATGGTAACCAACTATGGCTACACCTTC
J: TRBJ1-1; D: NA; V: TRBV27; size: NA; CDR3: CASSLTISSSNTEAFF; DNA: TGTGCCAGCAGTTTAACCATCAGTTCTTCAAACACTGAAGCTTTCTTT
J: TRBJ1-4; D: TRBD1; V: TRBV2; size: NA; CDR3: CASQSTGVKLFF; DNA: TGTGCCAGCCAGTCAACAGGGGTAAAACTGTTTTTT
J: TRBJ1-2; D: NA; V: TRBV7-2; size: NA; CDR3: CASSLAGRTFYGYTF; DNA: TGTGCCAGCAGCTTAGCCGGCCGGACTTTCTATGGCTACACCTTC